This T cell receptor beta chain came from a study of T cell responses to AZD1222 COVID-19 vaccine. Study-wide results and limits: Distributed over spike, vaccine-associated CD4 TCRs predominated at 160-218 and 743-854. The peak T cell response came first, and repertoires were sampled only after it.

The CDR3 runs 16 residues. V trimming: 5 bases; J trimming: 4 bases; junction bases outside the gene matches: 11. CDR1 MNHEY and CDR2 SMNVEV come from the germline V gene (reference sequence). About this clone: Its matching antigen is unknown.

Profiling relied on immunoSEQ multiplex PCR, and the TCRdb table lists in-frame clones only, not all of them. The sample holds around 110,000 clones; roughly 92% are singletons and the top ten take roughly 1.5%. The source is an adult who received the AZD1222 COVID-19 vaccine. The genes are TRBV27 and TRBJ1-3; TRBD1 matches 7 bases. The material sequenced was peripheral blood, taken 28 days after the second AZD1222 dose. The CDR3 coding sequence is TGTGCCAGCAGTCCTTACACCTTGACAGGGGGAAACACCATATATTTT. It is translated as CASSPYTLTGGNTIYF.